The clone carrying this TCR beta chain was observed at least ten times. These data are taken from a study of CD8+ T cells in alopecia areata. TCR sequencing used cDNA made by reverse transcription of extracted RNA. Only in-frame clones appear in the TCRdb table, and some are missing; sequencing was by immunoSEQ multiplex PCR. This table has over 150,000 clones, 50% to 70% appearing once. CDR3 length equals 15 residues. V dropped 5 bases and J dropped 6; count of bases not matched to a gene: 11. Germline values: CDR1 SGHAT, CDR2 FQDESV (reference sequence). The clonotype originates from a human donor with alopecia areata. V gene TRBV11-1 combines with J gene TRBJ1-1; TRBD1 matches 8 bases. The sequencing here drew on CD4+ T cells sorted from blood, taken at week 0. CDR3 sequence: CASSGPGQGSPEAFF. CDR3 coding DNA: TGTGCCAGCAGCGGACCAGGACAGGGATCCCCTGAAGCTTTCTTT.